This passage covers 21 T cell receptor beta chains from one sample sequenced in a study of siplizumab effects on memory and regulatory T cells. This table comes from immunoSEQ multiplex PCR, and its TCRdb copy is limited to in-frame clones, with some not included. The sample consists of 90,000 to 120,000 clones, roughly nine tenths of them appearing once. The sample consisted of Tregs sorted from blood. These receptors all come from a human donor in good health.

The rearrangement joins TRBV7-9 to TRBJ2-7, with D perhaps TRBD2 (6 bases). The germline V gene has CDR1 SEHNR and CDR2 FQNEAQ (reference sequence). CDR3 length: 14 amino acids. Trimming stripped 5 bases from V and 2 bases from J, with 13 bases between. DNA of the CDR3: TGTGCCAGCAGCCATTACGGGGGAGCCTACGAGCAGTACTTC. Amino acids: CASSHYGGAYEQYF.

This chain connects TRBV6-5 to TRBJ1-2; the D gene is possibly TRBD1 (5 bases). This CDR3 has 16 amino acids. Germline V gene lookup returns CDR1 MNHEY and CDR2 SVGAGI. V shed 0 bases and J shed 0 bases, with 11 bases lying between them. The CDR3 nucleotides are TGTGCCAGCAGTTACTCCGTAAGGGGAACTAACTATGGCTACACCTTC. Protein sequence: CASSYSVRGTNYGYTF.

This chain uses TRBV29-1 with TRBJ2-7; D tentatively reads TRBD1 or TRBD2 (5 bases each). CDR1 and CDR2 from the germline V gene are SQVTM and ANQGSEA. CDR3 size: 13 residues. Trimming pared 6 bases from V and 0 bases from J, leaving 12 bases between. CDR3 region: CSVLGRISYEQYF. The CDR3 nucleotides are TGCAGCGTATTGGGACGCATCTCCTACGAGCAGTACTTC.

J is TRBJ1-1 and V is TRBV2; no clear D. The V end lost 2 bases, the J end lost 4 bases, and 8 bases lay between the germline ends. The germline gives CDR1 SNHLY, CDR2 FYNNEI. CDR3 length equals 13 residues. The CDR3 DNA sequence: TGTGCCAGCAGTGAACATACAGTCACTGAAGCTTTCTTT. Translating gives CASSEHTVTEAFF.

The J gene is TRBJ2-1, the V gene TRBV5-5, with no clear D. The V end lost 1 base, the J end lost 0 bases, and 11 bases lay between the germline ends. The germline gives CDR1 SGHKS, CDR2 YYEKEE (reference sequence). The CDR3 contains 16 residues. The CDR3 region is CASSLFPVSSYNEQFF. CDR3 bases: TGTGCCAGCAGCTTGTTCCCGGTTAGCTCCTACAATGAGCAGTTCTTC.

This clone was counted once. V usage is TRBV6-5 and J usage is TRBJ2-7; 8 nucleotides line up with TRBD2. The J segment lost 3 bases and the V segment lost 0 bases, leaving 7 bases of the junction unmatched. Germline CDR1 and CDR2: MNHEY and SVGAGI. The CDR3 covers 16 residues. CDR3 amino acids: CASSYSPGLGDYEQYF. The CDR3 DNA follows: TGTGCCAGCAGTTACTCGCCGGGACTAGGCGACTACGAGCAGTACTTC.

The J gene is TRBJ1-2, the V gene TRBV5-1, with 11 nucleotides matching TRBD1. The CDR3 sequence is 17 residues long. The junction had 9 bases not matched to a gene; V was cut back by 2 bases and J by 3 bases. Germline CDR1 and CDR2: SGHRS and YFSETQ. CDR3 sequence: CASSFGRRDRGYYGYTF. The CDR3 DNA is TGCGCCAGCAGCTTCGGGCGTCGGGACAGGGGGTACTATGGCTACACCTTC.

This chain joins TRBV7-9 and TRBJ2-7; 16 bases agree with TRBD2. V was pared by 5 bases and J by 4 bases, with 5 bases of the junction left unmatched. From germline, CDR1 is SEHNR and CDR2 FQNEAQ (reference sequence). The CDR3 is made up of 16 amino acids. The CDR3 DNA reads as TGTGCCAGCAGCGGGGGACTAGCGGGAGGGCTTTACGAGCAGTACTTC. Translation: CASSGGLAGGLYEQYF.

The gene calls are TRBV12-5 and TRBJ2-1; 7 bases match TRBD2. This CDR3 has 15 amino acids. V was clipped by 7 bases and J by 6 bases; unmatched bases: 12. The V gene's germline CDR1 is LGHNT and CDR2 FRNRAP. For the CDR3, the DNA is TGTGCTAGTGCCCTGACATGGCCGGGGGGCAATGAGCAGTTCTTC. It codes for CASALTWPGGNEQFF.

This clone came up once. The rearrangement links TRBV7-8 to TRBJ2-6, with D perhaps given as TRBD1 or TRBD2 (7 bases each). This CDR3 contains 18 residues. CDR1 and CDR2 from the germline V gene are SGHVS and FQNEAQ. Trimming stripped 5 bases from V and 0 bases from J, with 17 bases between. The CDR3 nucleotides are TGTGCCAGCAGCCCTAGGGGAGGGGGCTACTCTGGGGCCAACGTCCTGACTTTC. This sequence encodes CASSPRGGGYSGANVLTF.

This chain connects TRBV5-4 to TRBJ1-2; unclear D gene. Germline values: CDR1 SGHNT, CDR2 YYREEE (reference sequence). This CDR3 comprises 14 residues. Trimming cost V 2 bases and J 5 bases, with 13 bases left between them. The CDR3 DNA is TGTGCCAGCAGCTTAGCCGATCGGAGATATGGCTACACCTTC. Translation: CASSLADRRYGYTF.

This clone was counted once. The chain combines TRBV15 with TRBJ2-1; 7 nucleotides line up with TRBD2. V shed 0 bases and J 8 bases; nucleotides not matched to a gene: 7. There are 15 residues in the CDR3. CDR1 and CDR2 from the germline V gene are LNHNV and YYDKDF (reference sequence). This CDR3 is CATSRDGREIDEQFF. The CDR3 DNA reads as TGTGCCACCAGCAGAGACGGGCGGGAGATCGATGAGCAGTTCTTC.

This sequence joins TRBV28 and TRBJ2-1; D unclear. Per germline, CDR1 MDHEN and CDR2 SYDVKM. This CDR3 is built from 15 residues. Trimming took 2 bases from V and 1 from J, leaving 9 bases between them. This CDR3 reads CASSLVGRSYNEQFF. Here the CDR3 DNA reads TGTGCCAGCAGTTTAGTGGGTAGGTCCTACAATGAGCAGTTCTTC.

The chain links TRBV5-1 to TRBJ1-5; D may be TRBD1 (6 bases). The CDR3 consists of 14 residues. V was trimmed by 3 bases and J by 0 bases, leaving 7 bases between them. Germline values: CDR1 SGHRS, CDR2 YFSETQ. CDR3 in DNA: TGCGCCAGCAGCTCGGACAGTAGCAATCAGCCCCAGCATTTT. This gives the protein CASSSDSSNQPQHF. The full variable domain, in which reference TRBV5-1 and TRBJ1-5 provide the parts outside the CDR3, is KAGVTQTPRYLIKTRGQQVTLSCSPISGHRSVSWYQQTPGQGLQFLFEYFSETQRNKGNFPGRFSGRQFSNSRSEMNVSTLELGDSALYLCASSSDSSNQPQHFGDGTRLSIL.

The V call is TRBV9, the J call TRBJ2-7, with a possible D match to TRBD1 (6 bases). Trimming pared 0 bases from V and 0 bases from J, leaving 10 bases between. This CDR3 has 15 amino acids. CDR1 is SGDLS, CDR2 YYNGEE, per germline. In DNA form, the CDR3 reads TGTGCCAGCAGCGTAGGTCAGGGGCCCTCCTACGAGCAGTACTTC. Protein: CASSVGQGPSYEQYF. The full variable domain, with the rest looked up from reference TRBV9 and TRBJ2-7, is DSGVTQTPKHLITATGQRVTLRCSPRSGDLSVYWYQQSLDQGLQFLIQYYNGEERAKGNILERFSAQQFPDLHSELNLSSLELGDSALYFCASSVGQGPSYEQYFGPGTRLTVT.

This clone appeared a single time. The junction departs from the called germline gene at one end, perhaps through a read error. The chain couples TRBV18 to TRBJ2-5; TRBD1 agrees at 7 bases. Germline CDR1 is KGHSH and CDR2 is LQKENI. There are 16 residues in the CDR3. The chain's CDR3 is CASSPVGRGYQETQYF. For the CDR3, the DNA is TGTGCCAGCTCACCGGTGGGCAGGGGGTACCAGGAGACCCAGTACTTC.

V is TRBV19 and J is TRBJ1-4, with TRBD1 identical over 9 bases. The CDR3 extends over 13 amino acids. Germline CDR1 reads LNHDA; CDR2 reads SQIVND (reference sequence). Trimming removed 7 bases from V and 5 bases from J; junction bases left unmatched: 2. The CDR3 DNA is TGTGCCAGTATGGGACAGGGAAATGAAAAACTGTTTTTT. It codes for CASMGQGNEKLFF.

The chain carries TRBV7-9 and TRBJ1-3; the D gene is possibly TRBD1 (5 bases). CDR1 is SEHNR and CDR2 is FQNEAQ in the germline V gene (reference sequence). V was pared by 1 base and J by 2 bases, with 9 bases between. The CDR3 sequence is 15 residues long. The CDR3, as DNA: TGTGCCAGCAGCTTAGTATCCAGGGCTGGAAACACCATATATTTT. Protein product: CASSLVSRAGNTIYF. The entire variable domain, with the rest obtained from reference TRBV7-9 and TRBJ1-3, is as follows: DTGVSQNPRHKITKRGQNVTFRCDPISEHNRLYWYRQTLGQGPEFLTYFQNEAQLEKSRLLSDRFSAERPKGSFSTLEIQRTEQGDSAMYLCASSLVSRAGNTIYFGEGSWLTVV.

The CDR3 bases are TGTGCCAGCAGCCTCGGGGTCATGAACACTGAAGCTTTCTTT. Translated: CASSLGVMNTEAFF. This sequence joins TRBV28 and TRBJ1-1; D unclear. The V end lost 6 bases, the J end lost 0 bases, and 11 bases lay between the germline ends. The CDR3 is made up of 14 amino acids. Germline loops: CDR1 MDHEN, CDR2 SYDVKM.

This clone turned up a few times. The genes are TRBV4-1 and TRBJ2-7; 9 bases line up with TRBD1. The CDR3 is 14 amino acids. Looked up from germline, CDR1 is MGHRA and CDR2 is YSYEKL. V shed 5 bases and J 5 bases; nucleotides not matched to a gene: 7. The CDR3 spells CASSRRQGEDEQYF. The CDR3 DNA reads TGCGCCAGCAGCAGGCGACAGGGGGAGGACGAGCAGTACTTC.

V gene TRBV7-9 combines with J gene TRBJ2-1; D remains ambiguous. The CDR3 length is 17 residues. Per the germline V gene, CDR1 is SEHNR and CDR2 is FQNEAQ (reference sequence). Trimming pared 4 bases from V and 5 bases from J, leaving 21 bases between. This CDR3 is CASSSPGSPTWDNEQFF. CDR3 DNA sequence: TGTGCCAGCAGCTCCCCCGGCTCCCCAACTTGGGACAATGAGCAGTTCTTC.